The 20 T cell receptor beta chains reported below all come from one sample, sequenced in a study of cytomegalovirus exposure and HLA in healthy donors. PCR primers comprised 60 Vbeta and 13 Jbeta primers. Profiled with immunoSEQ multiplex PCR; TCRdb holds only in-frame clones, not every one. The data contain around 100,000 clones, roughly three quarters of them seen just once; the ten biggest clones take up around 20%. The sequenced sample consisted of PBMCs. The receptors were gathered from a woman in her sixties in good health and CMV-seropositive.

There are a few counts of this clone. The CDR3 bases are TGCGCCAGCAGGGCTAGCGGCAACACAGATACGCAGTATTTT. Translation: CASRASGNTDTQYF. The chain links TRBV5-1 to TRBJ2-3, with 7 bases lining up with TRBD2. The CDR3 has 14 residues. The V and J ends lost 5 bases and 2 bases, in that order; junction bases with no gene match: 5. Germline-derived CDR1 and CDR2 are SGHRS and YFSETQ.

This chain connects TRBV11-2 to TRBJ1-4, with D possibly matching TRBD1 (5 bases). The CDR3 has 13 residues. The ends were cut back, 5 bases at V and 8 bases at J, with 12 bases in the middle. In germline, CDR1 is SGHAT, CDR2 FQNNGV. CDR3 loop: CASSLQGMEKLFF. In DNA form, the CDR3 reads TGTGCCAGCAGCCTGCAGGGCATGGAAAAACTGTTTTTT.

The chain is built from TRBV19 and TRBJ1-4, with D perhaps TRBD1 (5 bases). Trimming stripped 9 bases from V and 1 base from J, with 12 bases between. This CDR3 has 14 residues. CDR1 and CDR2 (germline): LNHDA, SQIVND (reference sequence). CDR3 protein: CASKDTGTNEKLFF. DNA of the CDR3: TGTGCCAGCAAGGATACAGGAACTAATGAAAAACTGTTTTTT.

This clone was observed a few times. The CDR3 sequence is CASSLRHQGAFF. The CDR3 DNA reads TGCGCCAGCAGCCTACGACATCAGGGGGCTTTCTTT. The rearrangement uses TRBV5-1 and TRBJ1-1, with D maybe TRBD1 (6 bases). V dropped 4 bases and J dropped 11 bases, with 15 bases sitting between them. CDR3 length: 12 amino acids. CDR1 SGHRS and CDR2 YFSETQ come from the germline V gene.

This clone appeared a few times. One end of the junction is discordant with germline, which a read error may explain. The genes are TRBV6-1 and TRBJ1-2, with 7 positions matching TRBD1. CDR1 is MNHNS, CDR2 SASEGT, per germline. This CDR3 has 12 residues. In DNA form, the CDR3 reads TGTGCCAGCAGTGACCCCTTCGGACAGGACAACTTC. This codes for CASSDPFGQDNF.

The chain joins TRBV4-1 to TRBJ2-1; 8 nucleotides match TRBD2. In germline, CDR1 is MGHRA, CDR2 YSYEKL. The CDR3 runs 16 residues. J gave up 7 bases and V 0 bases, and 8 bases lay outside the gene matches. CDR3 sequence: CASSQDPEREQNEQFF. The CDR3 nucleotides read TGCGCCAGCAGCCAAGATCCTGAGCGGGAGCAAAATGAGCAGTTCTTC.

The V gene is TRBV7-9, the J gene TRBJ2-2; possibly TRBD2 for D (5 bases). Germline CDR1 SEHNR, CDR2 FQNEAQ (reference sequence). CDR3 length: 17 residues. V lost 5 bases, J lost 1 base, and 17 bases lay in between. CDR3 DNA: TGTGCCAGCAGCCCGGTATTCGGGGTAGGGAACACCGGGGAGCTGTTTTTT. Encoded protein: CASSPVFGVGNTGELFF.

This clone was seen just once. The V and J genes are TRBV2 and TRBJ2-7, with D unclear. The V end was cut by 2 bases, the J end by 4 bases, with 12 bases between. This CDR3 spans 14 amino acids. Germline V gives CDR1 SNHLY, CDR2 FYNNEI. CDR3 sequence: CASSELQATYEQYF. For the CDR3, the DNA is TGTGCCAGCAGTGAATTGCAGGCTACATACGAGCAGTACTTC.

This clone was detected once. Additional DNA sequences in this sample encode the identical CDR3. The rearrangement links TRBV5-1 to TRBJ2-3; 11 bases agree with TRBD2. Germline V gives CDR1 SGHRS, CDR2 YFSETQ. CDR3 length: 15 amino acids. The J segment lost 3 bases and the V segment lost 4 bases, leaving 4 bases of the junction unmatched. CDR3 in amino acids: CASSTSGSTTDTQYF. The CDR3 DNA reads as TGCGCCAGCAGCACTAGCGGGAGCACTACAGATACGCAGTATTTT. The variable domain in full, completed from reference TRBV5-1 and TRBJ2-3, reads KAGVTQTPRYLIKTRGQQVTLSCSPISGHRSVSWYQQTPGQGLQFLFEYFSETQRNKGNFPGRFSGRQFSNSRSEMNVSTLELGDSALYLCASSTSGSTTDTQYFGPGTRLTVL.

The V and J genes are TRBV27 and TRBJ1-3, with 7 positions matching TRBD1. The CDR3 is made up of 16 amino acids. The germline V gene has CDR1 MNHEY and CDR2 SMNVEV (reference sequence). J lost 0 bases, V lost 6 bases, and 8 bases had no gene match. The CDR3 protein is CASSPHRGVSGNTIYF. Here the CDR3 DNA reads TGTGCCAGCAGCCCCCACAGGGGCGTCTCTGGAAACACCATATATTTT.

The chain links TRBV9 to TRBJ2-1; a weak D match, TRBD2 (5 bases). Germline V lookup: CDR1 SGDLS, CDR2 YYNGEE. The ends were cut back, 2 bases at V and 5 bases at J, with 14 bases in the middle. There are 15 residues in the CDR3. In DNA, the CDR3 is TGTGCCAGCAGCGTGACTCTGGAGGTTAACAATGAGCAGTTCTTC. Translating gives CASSVTLEVNNEQFF.

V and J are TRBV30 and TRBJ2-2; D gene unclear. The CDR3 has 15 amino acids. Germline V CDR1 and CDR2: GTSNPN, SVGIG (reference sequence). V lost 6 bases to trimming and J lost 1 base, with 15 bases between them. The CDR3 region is CACHAGRMNTGELFF. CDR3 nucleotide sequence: TGTGCCTGTCACGCAGGAAGAATGAACACCGGGGAGCTGTTTTTT.

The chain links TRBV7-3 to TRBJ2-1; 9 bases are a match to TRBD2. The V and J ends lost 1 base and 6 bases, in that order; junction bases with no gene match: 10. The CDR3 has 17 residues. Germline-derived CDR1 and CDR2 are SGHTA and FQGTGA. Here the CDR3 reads CASSLNGGTSIFNEQFF. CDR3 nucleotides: TGTGCCAGCAGCTTAAATGGCGGGACTAGCATTTTCAATGAGCAGTTCTTC.

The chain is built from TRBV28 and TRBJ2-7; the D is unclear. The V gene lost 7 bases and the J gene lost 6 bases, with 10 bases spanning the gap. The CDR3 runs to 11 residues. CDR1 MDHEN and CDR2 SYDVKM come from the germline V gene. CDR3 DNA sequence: TGTGCCAGCACCCTCTCCGGCGAGCAGTACTTC. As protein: CASTLSGEQYF.

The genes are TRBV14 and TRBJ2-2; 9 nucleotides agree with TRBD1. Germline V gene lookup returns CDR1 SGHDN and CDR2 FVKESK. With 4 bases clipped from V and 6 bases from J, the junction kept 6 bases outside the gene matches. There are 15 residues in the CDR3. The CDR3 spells CASSPQGAVAGELFF. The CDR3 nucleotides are TGTGCCAGCAGCCCACAGGGGGCGGTGGCCGGGGAGCTGTTTTTT.

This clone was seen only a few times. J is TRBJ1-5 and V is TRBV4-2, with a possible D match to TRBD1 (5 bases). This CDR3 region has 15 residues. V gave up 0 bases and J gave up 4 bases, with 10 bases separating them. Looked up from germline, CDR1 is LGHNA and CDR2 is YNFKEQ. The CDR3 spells CASSQDGGSNQPQHF. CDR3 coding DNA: TGTGCCAGCAGCCAAGACGGGGGGAGTAATCAGCCCCAGCATTTT.

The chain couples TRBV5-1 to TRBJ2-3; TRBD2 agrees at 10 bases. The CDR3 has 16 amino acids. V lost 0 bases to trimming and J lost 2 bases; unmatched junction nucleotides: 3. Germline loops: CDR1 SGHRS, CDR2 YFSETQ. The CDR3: CASSLGTSGLTDTQYF. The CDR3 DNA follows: TGCGCCAGCAGCTTGGGGACTAGCGGACTCACAGATACGCAGTATTTT.

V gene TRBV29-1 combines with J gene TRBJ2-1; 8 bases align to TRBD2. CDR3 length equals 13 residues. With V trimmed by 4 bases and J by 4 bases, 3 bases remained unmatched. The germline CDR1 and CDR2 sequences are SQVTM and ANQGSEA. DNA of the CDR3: TGCAGCGTTGCGCCTAGCGGGTACAATGAGCAGTTCTTC. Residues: CSVAPSGYNEQFF.

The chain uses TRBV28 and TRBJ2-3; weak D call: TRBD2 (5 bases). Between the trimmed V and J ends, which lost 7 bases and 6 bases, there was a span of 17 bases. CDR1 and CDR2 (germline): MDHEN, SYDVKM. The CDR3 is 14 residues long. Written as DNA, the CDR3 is TGTGCCAGCAAACCCTTTGGACTTGAGGATACGCAGTATTTT. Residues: CASKPFGLEDTQYF.

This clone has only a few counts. In nucleotides, the CDR3 is TGTGCCAGCAGTCCCGGGGGGGGGCAGAACACTGAAGCTTTCTTT. It yields the protein CASSPGGGQNTEAFF. V gene TRBV6-1 combines with J gene TRBJ1-1; D is perhaps TRBD1 (6 bases). V lost 5 bases and J 1 base, leaving 14 bases between the germline ends. The CDR3 totals 15 residues. CDR1 is MNHNS and CDR2 is SASEGT in the germline V gene.